This T cell receptor (beta chain) originates from a study of T cell repertoires in cytomegalovirus infection. Study-level background: It can be stated that public TCR beta signatures indicated CMV infection as well as a matching HLA type.

Worth noting for this clonotype: Its antigen remains unknown.

Study results and caveats: The cumulative frequency of public TCR beta families distinguished individuals who carried CMV together with the relevant HLA. HLA-C-restricted CMV clonotypes gave the most frequent clonotype in two of eight donors.

TCRdb re-called the reads with MiXCR, one entry per CDR3 protein. The table records 400,000 to 600,000 distinct CDR3 sequences, roughly 42% of them present only once. V was clipped by 7 bases and J by 7 bases; unmatched bases: 13. The CDR3 runs 15 residues. The clonotype comes from a human donor in good health (CMV status not recorded). Some clones in this sample may be carry-over from other donors' samples. The chain carries TRBV12-3 or TRBV12-4 and TRBJ1-2; 9 bases map to TRBD1. The sample in question was cultured PBMCs, obtained from culture after CMV antigen stimulation. The CDR3 reads CASIKTGGENRGYTF. In DNA, the CDR3 is TGTGCCAGCATCAAGACAGGGGGGGAAAATCGTGGCTACACCTTC.